The source of this T cell receptor (beta chain) is a study of shared clonotypes between healthy human individuals. Looking at the study overall: Per-donor plates numbered three CD4 naive, three CD4 memory, two CD8 naive and one CD8 memory.

The CDR3 contains 13 residues. CDR1 SGHRS and CDR2 YFSETQ come from the germline V gene. The ends were cut back, 1 base at V and 6 bases at J, with 8 bases in the middle. The table came from immunoSEQ multiplex PCR; TCRdb's copy has only in-frame clones and leaves some out. The data hold some 2.3 million clones, with 93% observed a single time. Study-wide results and caveats: Rarefaction indicated that sorted-subset sequencing remained incomplete although depth was large.

To note about this clone: Its antigen is unidentified.

Sequencing input: naive CD4+ T cells from PBMCs. As for subset: CD45RA+ positively selected. The J gene is TRBJ2-1, the V gene TRBV5-1; possible D gene TRBD1, 6 bases. This sequence originates from a man younger than 35 in good health. Some clones in this sample may be carry-over from other donors' samples. The DNA of the CDR3 is TGCGCCAGCAGCTTGTACAGGGCCAATGAGCAGTTCTTC. Translated: CASSLYRANEQFF. The variable domain in full, with the rest retrieved from reference TRBV5-1 and TRBJ2-1, is KAGVTQTPRYLIKTRGQQVTLSCSPISGHRSVSWYQQTPGQGLQFLFEYFSETQRNKGNFPGRFSGRQFSNSRSEMNVSTLELGDSALYLCASSLYRANEQFFGPGTRLTVL.